The sequence of this TCR beta chain was determined in a study of Ad26.COV2.S vaccination and SARS-CoV-2 variants. Study-level results: Comparable non-spike TCR breadth was observed in vaccine and placebo recipients. The placebo group had lower spike-specific TCR breadth than the vaccine recipients did. Reportedly, after vaccination the spike-specific CD8+ and CD4+ T cell responses displayed substantial breadth.

Profiled with immunoSEQ multiplex PCR; TCRdb holds only in-frame clones, not every one. The repertoire has approximately 480,000 clones, approximately 90% of them found once; the top ten carry 10% to 15%. Looked up from germline, CDR1 is SGHTA and CDR2 is FQGNSA. V trimming: 5 bases; J trimming: 4 bases; junction bases outside the gene matches: 5. This CDR3 has 15 amino acids. As for this clone: Its antigen is as yet unknown.

As to treatment: around 19 received Ad26.COV2.S at low or high dose, single or two shots; several received placebo; per-sample allocation not given. The study sampled participants on day 63 after the first vaccine or placebo injection. Recruitment in Boston yielded a donor of adult age, 18-55 years. The material sequenced was peripheral blood, taken in a trial of Ad26.COV2.S vaccine versus placebo. The chain joins TRBV7-2 to TRBJ2-3, with 11 bases fitting TRBD2. The source is a person between 18 and 65 years old who received the Ad26.COV2.S COVID-19 vaccine or a placebo. The CDR3 sequence is CASSSSGRAADTQYF. Here the CDR3 DNA reads TGTGCCAGCAGCAGTAGCGGGAGGGCCGCAGATACGCAGTATTTT.